This T cell receptor (beta chain) was captured in a study of blood T cell repertoires in COVID-19. At the level of the study: The United States, Italy and Spain were the sources of the acute and convalescent COVID-19 samples. The cDNA or gDNA used as material had been derived from T cells, B-cell-depleted T cells, or PBMCs.

In the study's own analysis: Reference gene primer amplification gave nucleated cell count estimates. Some clones are missing from TCRdb's copy, which holds only in-frame ones; the method was immunoSEQ multiplex PCR. Clonal size and the V and J genes are those of that table, whereas D and trimming came from the DNA. The sample contains about 74,000 clones, around three quarters of which appear only once. The CDR3 contains 15 residues. With 3 bases removed from V and 6 bases from J, the gap between germline ends came to 15 bases. Per the germline V gene, CDR1 is LNHDA and CDR2 is SQIVND (reference sequence).

The TCR sequence derives from a human donor in a cohort sampled during active COVID-19. The chain combines TRBV19 with TRBJ1-5; D not resolved. The sample taken for sequencing was peripheral blood. The chain's CDR3 is CASSIPGLKVQPQHF. The CDR3 DNA reads as TGTGCCAGTAGTATCCCAGGTCTAAAGGTTCAGCCCCAGCATTTT.